The clone carrying this T cell receptor beta chain was seen a handful of times. Its antigen is unidentified. Trimming took off 4 bases at V and 8 bases at J, with 29 bases between the two ends. The CDR3 is made up of 17 amino acids. CDR1 GTSNPN and CDR2 SVGIG come from the germline V gene (reference sequence). This entry belongs to a study of early T cells in non-severe SARS-CoV-2 infection. Overall study: The study sequenced bulk RNA from unsorted whole blood, with chains unpaired. Findings and limits, study-wide: Anti-spike CD8 responses were favored in VDJdb matching, and private and CD4 specificities were missed.

The TCR library protocol was used to attach unique molecular identifiers. These identifiers were attached to individual cDNA molecules. MiXCR was run by TCRdb on the 5' RACE reads, yielding one entry per CDR3 protein. Of tens of thousands of distinct CDR3 sequences in the sample, 5.5% to 8% were seen once. Specimen: whole blood. The clonotype originates from an adult who was a healthcare worker with PCR-confirmed SARS-CoV-2 infection or an uninfected control (not recorded which). The chain couples TRBV30 to TRBJ1-2; maybe TRBD1 (6 bases). The CDR3 loop is CAWTYPHRATPPTGYTF. The CDR3 region has the DNA TGTGCCTGGACCTACCCACACAGGGCTACCCCCCCTACGGGCTACACCTTC.